A single sample gave rise to the 22 T cell receptor beta chains below, sequenced in a study of blood T cell repertoires in COVID-19. Libraries were prepared by immunoSEQ multiplex PCR; TCRdb keeps only in-frame clonotypes and omits some of them. Found here are roughly 260,000 clones, approximately 89% of them singletons; the top ten hold around 10%. The sample comprised peripheral blood. The receptors derive from a man aged 40-49 years who had recovered from COVID-19.

J is TRBJ2-1 and V is TRBV23-1; D is unresolved. TRBV23-1 is reported as an ORF; its role is uncertain. V was clipped by 0 bases and J by 11 bases, with 14 bases between them. The CDR3 is 14 amino acids. CDR3: CASSQSVHQAQQFF. In DNA, the CDR3 is TGCGCCAGCAGTCAATCGGTTCATCAGGCGCAGCAGTTCTTC.

This clone was picked up a small number of times. This chain uses TRBV4-3 with TRBJ2-1; a possible D gene is TRBD2 (6 bases). The CDR3 has 11 residues. CDR1 LGHNA and CDR2 YSLEER come from the germline V gene. V lost 3 bases and J 15 bases, leaving 12 bases between the germline ends. CDR3 amino acids: CASSQNGGRFF. For the CDR3, the DNA is TGCGCCAGCAGCCAGAACGGGGGTCGGTTCTTC.

CDR3 coding DNA: TGTGCCAGCAGCCTGGGGGGGAACAATTCACCCCTCCACTTT. The encoded protein is CASSLGGNNSPLHF. The chain is built from TRBV14 and TRBJ1-6; possibly TRBD1 for D (5 bases). With 4 bases removed from V and 7 bases from J, the gap between germline ends came to 11 bases. Germline values: CDR1 SGHDN, CDR2 FVKESK. This CDR3 comprises 14 residues.

The rearrangement joins TRBV28 to TRBJ2-3; D not resolved. There are 12 residues in the CDR3. Trimming removed 3 bases from V and 2 bases from J, with 3 bases in between. CDR1 and CDR2 from the germline V gene are MDHEN and SYDVKM. The CDR3: CASSFSTDTQYF. The CDR3, as DNA: TGTGCCAGCAGTTTCTCCACAGATACGCAGTATTTT.

The chain carries TRBV21-1 and TRBJ1-2. TRBV21-1 is marked as a pseudogene. The CDR3 is 16 residues long. The CDR3 DNA reads TGTGCCAGCAGCAAAAAGGCATGCGGGGAGTACTATGGCTACACCTTC. Encoded protein: CASSKKACGEYYGYTF.

The CDR3 sequence is CASSYFPNRGQKLFF. CDR3 nucleotide sequence: TGTGCCAGCAGTTACTTTCCCAACAGGGGGCAAAAGCTGTTTTTT. The V and J genes are TRBV6-5 and TRBJ2-2; the match to TRBD1 covers 9 bases. V lost 1 base and J lost 12; bases outside the gene matches: 9. The CDR3 runs 15 residues. Per the germline V gene, CDR1 is MNHEY and CDR2 is SVGAGI.

This clone showed up many times. The chain carries TRBV12-3 or TRBV12-4 and TRBJ2-1; the D gene is possibly TRBD2 (5 bases). V was pared by 10 bases and J by 3 bases, with 7 bases between. The CDR3 loop spans 11 amino acids. The CDR3 DNA is TGTGCCACAACTAGCTACAATGAGCAGTTCTTC. It encodes CATTSYNEQFF.

This clone showed up just a few times. The chain recombines TRBV2 with TRBJ1-2; D is perhaps TRBD1 (5 bases). The CDR3 has 14 residues. The V gene lost 4 bases and the J gene lost 4 bases, with 13 bases spanning the gap. Germline V CDR1 and CDR2: SNHLY, FYNNEI. CDR3 amino acids: CASSVGQGSYGYTF. The DNA of the CDR3 is TGTGCCAGCAGTGTCGGGCAGGGCAGCTATGGCTACACCTTC. Using reference TRBV2 and TRBJ1-2 for the parts outside the CDR3, the full variable domain is EPEVTQTPSHQVTQMGQEVILRCVPISNHLYFYWYRQILGQKVEFLVSFYNNEISEKSEIFDDQFSVERPDGSNFTLKIRSTKLEDSAMYFCASSVGQGSYGYTFGSGTRLTVV.

CDR3 DNA: TGCGCCAGCAGCTTGGGGGCCCTCCAGAACACTGAAGCTTTCTTT. It encodes CASSLGALQNTEAFF. This chain uses TRBV5-1 with TRBJ1-1; D gene unclear. Trimming shortened V by 0 bases and J by 1 base, and 10 bases separated the two germline ends. Germline V gene data show CDR1 as SGHRS and CDR2 as YFSETQ. This CDR3 is 15 amino acids long. Full variable domain (rest looked up from reference TRBV5-1 and TRBJ1-1): KAGVTQTPRYLIKTRGQQVTLSCSPISGHRSVSWYQQTPGQGLQFLFEYFSETQRNKGNFPGRFSGRQFSNSRSEMNVSTLELGDSALYLCASSLGALQNTEAFFGQGTRLTVV.

The genes are TRBV30 and TRBJ2-7, with D unclear. The CDR3 totals 12 residues. V was clipped by 0 bases and J by 3 bases, with 6 bases between them. CDR1 is GTSNPN and CDR2 is SVGIG in the germline V gene (reference sequence). The CDR3 DNA reads as TGTGCCTGGAGTGTACGCTACTACGAGCAGTACTTC. It encodes CAWSVRYYEQYF.

V usage is TRBV7-2 and J usage is TRBJ2-7, with D possibly being TRBD1 (5 bases). Deletions cut 3 bases from V and 1 base from J, with 13 bases between. This CDR3 has 15 amino acids. Germline CDR1 SGHTA, CDR2 FQGNSA. As DNA, the CDR3 is TGTGCCAGCAGCTTGGGTGCAGGGCATTCCTACGAGCAGTACTTC. This sequence encodes CASSLGAGHSYEQYF. Combining the CDR3 with reference TRBV7-2 and TRBJ2-7 gives the whole variable domain GAGVSQSPSNKVTEKGKDVELRCDPISGHTALYWYRQSLGQGLEFLIYFQGNSAPDKSGLPSDRFSAERTGGSVSTLTIQRTQQEDSAVYLCASSLGAGHSYEQYFGPGTRLTVT.

The chain has TRBV30 and TRBJ1-1, with 8 bases lining up with TRBD1. Germline V gene data show CDR1 as GTSNPN and CDR2 as SVGIG (reference sequence). V shed 2 bases, J shed 7 bases, and the junction held 9 bases outside the gene matches. The CDR3 contains 14 residues. DNA of the CDR3: TGTGCCTGGAGTCTGGGCAGGGGGCTTGGTGAAGCTTTCTTT. The encoded protein is CAWSLGRGLGEAFF.

This chain uses TRBV2 with TRBJ1-4; a weak D match, TRBD1 (6 bases). The ends were cut back, 6 bases at V and 3 bases at J, with 8 bases in the middle. The CDR3 runs 13 residues. Per germline, CDR1 SNHLY and CDR2 FYNNEI. CDR3 residues: CASRGGSNEKLFF. The CDR3, as DNA: TGTGCCAGCAGAGGGGGATCTAATGAAAAACTGTTTTTT.

This chain links TRBV19 with TRBJ2-1; the D gene is possibly TRBD2 (6 bases). The V end lost 3 bases, the J end lost 0 bases, and 12 bases lay between the germline ends. This CDR3 contains 16 residues. Germline CDR1 LNHDA, CDR2 SQIVND (reference sequence). CDR3 sequence: CASSILREHSYNEQFF. DNA of the CDR3: TGTGCCAGTAGTATTTTGCGGGAACACTCCTACAATGAGCAGTTCTTC.

This clone was recorded once. This chain joins TRBV5-6 and TRBJ2-3; D not resolved. This CDR3 spans 13 amino acids. Trimming left V 4 bases short and J 1 base short, with 7 bases between. Germline V gene data show CDR1 as SGHDT and CDR2 as YYEEEE. The CDR3 nucleotides read TGTGCCAGCAGCCTGCTAGGCACAGATACGCAGTATTTT. This codes for CASSLLGTDTQYF.

The chain recombines TRBV27 with TRBJ1-5; D gene uncertain. CDR1 MNHEY and CDR2 SMNVEV come from the germline V gene (reference sequence). Trimming shortened V by 3 bases and J by 4 bases, and 4 bases separated the two germline ends. CDR3 size: 12 residues. CDR3 nucleotide sequence: TGTGCCAGCAGTTTTCCTAATCAGCCCCAGCATTTT. Protein product: CASSFPNQPQHF.

This chain uses TRBV20-1 with TRBJ2-5; 12 positions agree with TRBD2. Trimming cost V 3 bases and J 6 bases; bases outside gene matches: 8. The CDR3 spans 15 residues. Germline CDR1 DFQATT, CDR2 SNEGSKA (reference sequence). DNA for the CDR3: TGCAGTGCTAGTGCTAGCGGGAGGGCCTCGAAGACCCAGTACTTC. It encodes CSASASGRASKTQYF.

The CDR3 loop is CASSRGQGTTYSSYEQYF. The CDR3 bases are TGCGCCAGCAGCCGGGGGCAGGGGACTACCTATAGCTCCTACGAGCAGTACTTC. This chain links TRBV5-1 with TRBJ2-7; maybe TRBD2 (7 bases). This CDR3 has 18 residues. CDR1 is SGHRS and CDR2 is YFSETQ in the germline V gene. V was clipped by 4 bases and J by 0 bases, with 23 bases between them.

This chain connects TRBV6-5 to TRBJ2-1; D unresolved. The CDR3 totals 12 residues. Looked up from germline, CDR1 is MNHEY and CDR2 is SVGAGI. The ends were cut back, 4 bases at V and 6 bases at J, with 7 bases in the middle. The DNA for the CDR3 is TGTGCCAGCAGTTCACTTTCCAATGAGCAGTTCTTC. This codes for CASSSLSNEQFF.

Ten or more counts support this clone. The chain carries TRBV2 and TRBJ2-5; D is ambiguous. The CDR3 runs to 18 residues. V shed 0 bases and J shed 4 bases, with 21 bases lying between them. Germline CDR1 is SNHLY and CDR2 is FYNNEI. The DNA for the CDR3 is TGTGCCAGCAGTGAAGCGCAACCCGGCAAGAGACAACGAGAGACCCAGTACTTC. It specifies CASSEAQPGKRQRETQYF.

V and J are TRBV14 and TRBJ1-3; TRBD1 is a possible D gene (6 bases). V lost 4 bases, J lost 7 bases, and 17 bases lay in between. The CDR3 loop spans 15 amino acids. CDR1 and CDR2 (germline): SGHDN, FVKESK. The CDR3 sequence: CASSPLQGSQNTIYF. The CDR3, as DNA: TGTGCCAGCAGCCCGCTACAGGGAAGCCAGAACACCATATATTTT.

The chain is built from TRBV15 and TRBJ2-7; the D is unclear. There are 12 residues in the CDR3. Trimming removed 0 bases at V and 6 bases at J, with 6 bases between. The germline gives CDR1 LNHNV, CDR2 YYDKDF (reference sequence). CDR3 residues: CATSREPGEQYF. DNA of the CDR3: TGTGCCACCAGCAGAGAACCCGGCGAGCAGTACTTC. The variable domain in full, with the rest retrieved from reference TRBV15 and TRBJ2-7, is DAMVIQNPRYQVTQFGKPVTLSCSQTLNHNVMYWYQQKSSQAPKLLFHYYDKDFNNEADTPDNFQSRRPNTSFCFLDIRSPGLGDTAMYLCATSREPGEQYFGPGTRLTVT.